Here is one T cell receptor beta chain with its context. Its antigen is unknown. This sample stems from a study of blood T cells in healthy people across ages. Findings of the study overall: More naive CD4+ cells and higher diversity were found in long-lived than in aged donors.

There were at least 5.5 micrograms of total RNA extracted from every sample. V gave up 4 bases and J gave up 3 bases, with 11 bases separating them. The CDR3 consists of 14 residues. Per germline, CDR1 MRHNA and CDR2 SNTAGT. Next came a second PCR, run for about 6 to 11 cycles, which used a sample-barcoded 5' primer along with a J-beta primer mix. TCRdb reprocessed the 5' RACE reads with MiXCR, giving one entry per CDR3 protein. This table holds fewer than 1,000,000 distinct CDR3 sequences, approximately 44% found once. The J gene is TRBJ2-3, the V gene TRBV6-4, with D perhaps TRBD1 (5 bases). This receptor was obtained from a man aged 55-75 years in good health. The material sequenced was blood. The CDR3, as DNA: TGTGCCAGCAGTGCTCAGGGCTGGACAGATACGCAGTATTTT. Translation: CASSAQGWTDTQYF.